A single sample gave rise to the 15 T cell receptor beta chains below, sequenced in a study of memory CD4+ T cells and cytomegalovirus serostatus. The sort gate was single viable CD3+CD4+CD8-CD45RO+ cells for memory CD4+ T cells. TCRdb's table, derived via immunoSEQ multiplex PCR, lists solely in-frame clones and lacks some. The data hold about 50,000 clones, with roughly 78% observed a single time. Sequencing input: memory CD4+ T cells from blood. These receptors were obtained from an adult in good health and CMV-seronegative.

This clone was observed once. The V call is TRBV28, the J call TRBJ2-7; 9 bases align to TRBD2. Germline V lookup: CDR1 MDHEN, CDR2 SYDVKM. The V gene end was trimmed by 5 bases and the J gene end by 0 bases; junction bases not matched to a gene: 8. CDR3 size: 16 residues. CDR3 in amino acids: CASSSTGTSISYEQYF. For the CDR3, the DNA is TGTGCCAGCAGTAGCACCGGGACTAGCATCTCCTACGAGCAGTACTTC.

The chain uses TRBV5-1 and TRBJ2-2; possibly TRBD1 for D (6 bases). Per germline, CDR1 SGHRS and CDR2 YFSETQ. V lost 2 bases, J lost 3 bases, and 23 bases lay in between. CDR3 length equals 19 residues. CDR3 protein: CASSLPRGGRAGDTGELFF. Here the CDR3 DNA reads TGCGCCAGCAGCTTACCCAGGGGTGGGCGGGCCGGAGACACCGGGGAGCTGTTTTTT.

V and J are TRBV7-9 and TRBJ2-1, with a possible D match to TRBD2 (7 bases). The CDR3 has 15 residues. Per the germline V gene, CDR1 is SEHNR and CDR2 is FQNEAQ (reference sequence). Trimming pared 6 bases from V and 9 bases from J, leaving 21 bases between. This CDR3 is CASSPTLGGAGEQFF. The CDR3 DNA follows: TGTGCCAGCAGTCCAACCCTAGGGGGGGCAGGTGAGCAGTTCTTC.

V gene TRBV9 combines with J gene TRBJ2-7; 12 bases map to TRBD2. J was trimmed by 6 bases and V by 4 bases; bases with no gene match: 8. The CDR3 runs 15 residues. Germline CDR1 reads SGDLS; CDR2 reads YYNGEE. Here the CDR3 reads CASSKRLAGEGEQYF. DNA for the CDR3: TGTGCCAGCAGCAAACGACTAGCGGGAGAGGGCGAGCAGTACTTC.

The DNA for the CDR3 is TGTGCCAGCAGCGCTAGTAGCGGGAGGGCCGTCAATGAGCAGTTCTTC. This gives the protein CASSASSGRAVNEQFF. The chain links TRBV7-2 to TRBJ2-1; 11 nucleotides agree with TRBD2. This CDR3 has 16 amino acids. CDR1 is SGHTA and CDR2 is FQGNSA in the germline V gene. V was clipped by 5 bases and J by 6 bases; unmatched bases: 9.

In this sample, this clone turned up once. The chain recombines TRBV29-1 with TRBJ2-5; no definite D call. Per germline, CDR1 SQVTM and CDR2 ANQGSEA. The CDR3 has 12 residues. V was cut by 6 bases and J by 1 base, with 9 bases left in between. DNA for the CDR3: TGCAGCGTGGGTCCAAGCCAAGAGACCCAGTACTTC. Residues: CSVGPSQETQYF.

This clone has just one count. The chain couples TRBV5-5 to TRBJ2-7, with D possibly matching TRBD1 (6 bases). Germline V gene sequence: CDR1 SGHKS, CDR2 YYEKEE (reference sequence). This CDR3 is built from 14 residues. V lost 6 bases and J 3 bases, leaving 16 bases between the germline ends. This CDR3 is CASKLRGTDYEQYF. CDR3 bases: TGTGCCAGCAAGTTGAGGGGGACGGACTACGAGCAGTACTTC.

This chain links TRBV19 with TRBJ1-2; 11 nucleotides align to TRBD1. The CDR3 has 14 amino acids. The V and J ends lost 6 bases and 10 bases, in that order; junction bases with no gene match: 10. Germline loops: CDR1 LNHDA, CDR2 SQIVND (reference sequence). CDR3 region: CASRSGQGENDYTF. The CDR3 DNA is TGTGCCAGTAGATCGGGACAGGGGGAAAACGACTACACCTTC. Full variable domain (outside the CDR3, taken from reference TRBV19 and TRBJ1-2): DGGITQSPKYLFRKEGQNVTLSCEQNLNHDAMYWYRQDPGQGLRLIYYSQIVNDFQKGDIAEGYSVSREKKESFPLTVTSAQKNPTAFYLCASRSGQGENDYTFGSGTRLTVV.

In this sample, this clone turned up a few times. The chain has TRBV10-3 and TRBJ2-1; D gene unclear. The germline V gene encodes CDR1 ENHRY and CDR2 SYGVKD. The V and J ends lost 3 bases and 2 bases respectively, with 11 bases between them. This CDR3 is built from 15 residues. The CDR3 is CAISDRAKTYNEQFF. The CDR3 DNA reads TGTGCCATCAGTGACCGAGCGAAAACCTACAATGAGCAGTTCTTC.

This clone was found a few times. The genes are TRBV29-1 and TRBJ1-1, with D possibly TRBD1 on 6 matching bases. V lost 4 bases and J 2 bases, leaving 11 bases between the germline ends. Germline CDR1 and CDR2: SQVTM and ANQGSEA. The CDR3 spans 13 residues. The CDR3 DNA is TGCAGCGTTGCGGGACAAATAAACACTGAAGCTTTCTTT. Protein product: CSVAGQINTEAFF.

The chain recombines TRBV6-1 with TRBJ1-2; TRBD1 might be the D (6 bases). CDR3 length: 13 amino acids. Germline V CDR1 and CDR2: MNHNS, SASEGT. Trimming removed 7 bases from V and 8 bases from J, with 17 bases in between. CDR3 bases: TGTGCCAGCATCGGACAGCGGTTAGGGGGCTACACCTTC. Translating gives CASIGQRLGGYTF.

The J gene is TRBJ2-7, the V gene TRBV7-9; perhaps D is TRBD1 or TRBD2 (6 bases each). V was cut by 5 bases and J by 6 bases, with 14 bases left in between. CDR1 is SEHNR, CDR2 FQNEAQ, per germline (reference sequence). This CDR3 is 13 amino acids long. The CDR3 loop reads CASSPSGASEQYF. In nucleotides, the CDR3 is TGTGCCAGCAGCCCCTCGGGGGCAAGCGAGCAGTACTTC.

V and J are TRBV10-1 and TRBJ2-3; possible D gene TRBD2, 5 bases. The CDR3 consists of 14 residues. Germline-derived CDR1 and CDR2 are WNHNN and SYGVQD (reference sequence). V was cut by 7 bases and J by 5 bases, with 16 bases left in between. CDR3 in DNA: TGCGCCAGCAAGGGAGAACGGCGCGAAGATACGCAGTATTTT. As protein: CASKGERREDTQYF.

A few counts support this clone. The rearrangement joins TRBV29-1 to TRBJ2-5, with D perhaps TRBD2 (5 bases). Per germline, CDR1 SQVTM and CDR2 ANQGSEA. V was cut by 6 bases and J by 1 base, with 18 bases left in between. This CDR3 has 15 amino acids. Here the CDR3 reads CSVVLPGLAQETQYF. CDR3 coding DNA: TGCAGCGTCGTGCTCCCGGGGTTGGCCCAAGAGACCCAGTACTTC.

The chain couples TRBV6-6 to TRBJ2-5; D is uncertain. The germline gives CDR1 MNHNY, CDR2 SVGAGI (reference sequence). V shed 3 bases and J shed 2 bases, with 4 bases lying between them. The CDR3 is 12 residues long. The CDR3 loop reads CASSYGQETQYF. As DNA, the CDR3 is TGTGCCAGCAGTTATGGACAAGAGACCCAGTACTTC.